This TCR beta chain was documented in a study of response to subunit inactivated influenza vaccine. Study-level findings and limits: Few new T cells, the authors suggested, are recruited by each seasonal influenza vaccination.

Turning to this clonotype: The antigen is unknown.

TCRdb independently ran MiXCR on the RT-PCR reads; one entry per CDR3 protein. The data hold 550,000 to 800,000 distinct CDR3 sequences, with 15% to 18% observed a single time. The CDR3 length is 16 residues. Germline values: CDR1 DFQATT, CDR2 SNEGSKA (reference sequence). Trimming stripped 3 bases from V and 0 bases from J, with 17 bases between. This material consisted of PBMCs from blood, taken 12 days after vaccination. This TCR was recovered from a middle-aged man who received an inactivated influenza vaccine. The chain couples TRBV20-1 to TRBJ1-1; D may be TRBD1 (5 bases). The CDR3 sequence is CSARETQGLMNTEAFF. The CDR3 bases are TGCAGTGCTAGGGAAACCCAGGGTCTCATGAACACTGAAGCTTTCTTT.